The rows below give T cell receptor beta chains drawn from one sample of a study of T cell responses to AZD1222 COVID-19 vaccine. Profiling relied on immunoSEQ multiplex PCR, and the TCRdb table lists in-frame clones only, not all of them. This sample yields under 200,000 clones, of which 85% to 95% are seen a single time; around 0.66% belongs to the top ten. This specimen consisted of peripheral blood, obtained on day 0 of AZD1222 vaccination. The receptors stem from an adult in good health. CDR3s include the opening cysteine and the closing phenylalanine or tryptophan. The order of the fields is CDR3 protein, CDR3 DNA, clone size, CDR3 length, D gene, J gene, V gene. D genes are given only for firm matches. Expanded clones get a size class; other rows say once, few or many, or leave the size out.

CDR3: CASGLYFDEQYF
DNA: TGTGCCTCGGGCCTCTACTTCGACGAGCAGTACTTC
size: -
length: 12
D: -
J: TRBJ2-7
V: TRBV6-6

CDR3: CASSPGTFSYEQYF
DNA: TGTGCCAGCAGTCCCGGGACCTTCTCCTACGAGCAGTACTTC
size: -
length: 14
D: -
J: TRBJ2-7
V: TRBV28

CDR3: CASSDTLTGETQYF
DNA: TGTGCCAGCAGCGACACGCTAACGGGGGAGACCCAGTACTTC
size: -
length: 14
D: -
J: TRBJ2-5
V: TRBV5-4

CDR3: CASSLGRTETQYF
DNA: TGTGCCAGCAGCCTGGGACGGACAGAGACCCAGTACTTC
size: -
length: 13
D: -
J: TRBJ2-5
V: TRBV5-4

CDR3: CATSDIGVGLRGGTDTQYF
DNA: TGTGCCACCAGTGATATAGGGGTAGGGCTCCGAGGAGGCACAGATACGCAGTATTTT
size: -
length: 19
D: -
J: TRBJ2-3
V: TRBV24-1

CDR3: CASSLNRGMGNQPQHF
DNA: TGTGCCAGCAGCCTAAACAGGGGTATGGGCAATCAGCCCCAGCATTTT
size: -
length: 16
D: TRBD1
J: TRBJ1-5
V: TRBV7-2

CDR3: CASSLTGTRSSYNSPLHF
DNA: TGTGCCAGCAGTCTAACCGGGACACGGAGCTCCTATAATTCACCCCTCCACTTT
size: -
length: 18
D: -
J: TRBJ1-6
V: TRBV27

CDR3: CASSISLNTEAFF
DNA: TGTGCCAGTAGTATATCACTGAACACTGAAGCTTTCTTT
size: -
length: 13
D: -
J: TRBJ1-1
V: TRBV19

CDR3: CASSLTDSLAAPSYEQYF
DNA: TGTGCCAGCAGCTTAACTGACTCCCTAGCGGCACCCTCCTACGAGCAGTACTTC
size: -
length: 18
D: TRBD2
J: TRBJ2-7
V: TRBV11-2

CDR3: CASIRRSRGNEKLFF
DNA: TGTGCCAGCATCCGGCGGTCGCGGGGTAATGAAAAACTGTTTTTT
size: -
length: 15
D: -
J: TRBJ1-4
V: TRBV27

CDR3: CASRQGRRNEKLFF
DNA: TGTGCCAGCAGGCAGGGAAGGAGGAATGAAAAACTGTTTTTT
size: -
length: 14
D: -
J: TRBJ1-4
V: TRBV6-5

CDR3: CASPWGGRTEAFF
DNA: TGTGCCAGCCCCTGGGGGGGGCGCACTGAAGCTTTCTTT
size: -
length: 13
D: -
J: TRBJ1-1
V: TRBV21-1

CDR3: CASSLGSAEAFF
DNA: TGTGCCAGCAGCTTGGGGAGTGCCGAAGCTTTCTTT
size: -
length: 12
D: -
J: TRBJ1-1
V: TRBV13

CDR3: CASSQVVAEQFF
DNA: TGTGCCAGCAGCCAAGTAGTTGCTGAGCAGTTCTTC
size: -
length: 12
D: -
J: TRBJ2-1
V: TRBV14

CDR3: CASSVSASSNEQFF
DNA: TGTGCCAGCAGCGTATCGGCTAGCAGCAATGAGCAGTTCTTC
size: -
length: 14
D: -
J: TRBJ2-1
V: TRBV9

CDR3: CASSDREKLFF
DNA: TGTGCCAGCAGTGATCGAGAAAAACTGTTTTTT
size: -
length: 11
D: -
J: TRBJ1-4
V: TRBV28

CDR3: CASSQTTTGKRSTEAFF
DNA: TGTGCCAGCAGCCAAACAACGACAGGGAAGAGGAGCACTGAAGCTTTCTTT
size: -
length: 17
D: TRBD1
J: TRBJ1-1
V: TRBV3-1/TRBV3-2

CDR3: CASSEYRQGQFF
DNA: TGTGCCAGCAGCGAGTATAGACAGGGGCAGTTCTTC
size: -
length: 12
D: TRBD1
J: TRBJ2-1
V: TRBV7-9

CDR3: CASSQEVKSPLHF
DNA: TGCGCCAGCAGCCAAGAAGTAAAATCACCCCTCCACTTT
size: -
length: 13
D: -
J: TRBJ1-6
V: TRBV4-1

CDR3: CAWTQDYYGYTF
DNA: TGTGCCTGGACGCAGGATTACTATGGCTACACCTTC
size: few
length: 12
D: -
J: TRBJ1-2
V: TRBV30

CDR3: CASSLGGKAYNEQFF
DNA: TGTGCCAGCAGCTTAGGAGGGAAGGCCTACAATGAGCAGTTCTTC
size: -
length: 15
D: -
J: TRBJ2-1
V: TRBV11-2

CDR3: CAWSVPGTGGSQPQHF
DNA: TGTGCCTGGAGTGTGCCCGGGACAGGGGGCTCTCAGCCCCAGCATTTT
size: once
length: 16
D: TRBD1
J: TRBJ1-5
V: TRBV30

CDR3: CASSQEYRGTEAFF
DNA: TGTGCCAGCAGTCAGGAATACAGGGGGACTGAAGCTTTCTTT
size: -
length: 14
D: TRBD1
J: TRBJ1-1
V: TRBV7-6

CDR3: CASSLEPGQNAPQHF
DNA: TGTGCCAGCAGCTTAGAACCGGGACAGAACGCGCCCCAGCATTTT
size: -
length: 15
D: TRBD1
J: TRBJ1-5
V: TRBV7-2

CDR3: CASGRSYNEQFF
DNA: TGTGCTAGTGGTCGGTCCTACAATGAGCAGTTCTTC
size: -
length: 12
D: -
J: TRBJ2-1
V: TRBV12-5

CDR3: CASSLLGTNQPQHF
DNA: TGTGCCAGCAGTCTTCTCGGGACTAATCAGCCCCAGCATTTT
size: -
length: 14
D: -
J: TRBJ1-5
V: TRBV6-6

CDR3: CASSWDSGNTIYF
DNA: TGTGCCAGCAGCTGGGACTCTGGAAACACCATATATTTT
size: -
length: 13
D: -
J: TRBJ1-3
V: TRBV11-2

CDR3: CASSEGGRGTEAFF
DNA: TGTGCCAGCAGTGAAGGGGGGAGGGGCACTGAAGCTTTCTTT
size: -
length: 14
D: -
J: TRBJ1-1
V: TRBV6-1

CDR3: CATRQESYNSPLHF
DNA: TGCGCCACCCGACAGGAGTCCTATAATTCACCCCTCCACTTT
size: -
length: 14
D: -
J: TRBJ1-6
V: TRBV5-1

CDR3: CASSLEVTWETEAFF
DNA: TGCGCCAGCAGCTTGGAGGTCACCTGGGAAACTGAAGCTTTCTTT
size: -
length: 15
D: -
J: TRBJ1-1
V: TRBV5-1

CDR3: CASSWTAYNEQFF
DNA: TGTGCCAGCAGTTGGACAGCGTACAATGAGCAGTTCTTC
size: -
length: 13
D: -
J: TRBJ2-1
V: TRBV2

CDR3: CASSAGFGGTEAFF
DNA: TGTGCCAGCAGTGCAGGGTTTGGGGGAACTGAAGCTTTCTTT
size: -
length: 14
D: -
J: TRBJ1-1
V: TRBV28

CDR3: CAISRGERTDTQYF
DNA: TGTGCCATCAGTCGCGGAGAGCGCACAGATACGCAGTATTTT
size: once
length: 14
D: -
J: TRBJ2-3
V: TRBV10-3